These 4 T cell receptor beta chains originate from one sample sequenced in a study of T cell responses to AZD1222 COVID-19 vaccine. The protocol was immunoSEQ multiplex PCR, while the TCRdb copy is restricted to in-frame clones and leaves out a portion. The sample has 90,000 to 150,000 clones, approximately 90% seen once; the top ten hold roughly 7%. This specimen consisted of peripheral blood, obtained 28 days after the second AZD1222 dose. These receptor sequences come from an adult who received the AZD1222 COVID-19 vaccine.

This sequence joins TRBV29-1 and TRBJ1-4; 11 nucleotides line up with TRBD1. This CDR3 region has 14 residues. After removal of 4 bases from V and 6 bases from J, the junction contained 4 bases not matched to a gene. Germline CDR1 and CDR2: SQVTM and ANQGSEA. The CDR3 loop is CSVAWTGGDEKLFF. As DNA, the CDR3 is TGCAGCGTTGCTTGGACAGGGGGCGATGAAAAACTGTTTTTT. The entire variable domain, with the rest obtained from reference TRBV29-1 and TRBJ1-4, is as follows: SAVISQKPSRDICQRGTSLTIQCQVDSQVTMMFWYRQQPGQSLTLIATANQGSEATYESGFVIDKFPISRPNLTFSTLTVSNMSPEDSSIYLCSVAWTGGDEKLFFGSGTQLSVL.

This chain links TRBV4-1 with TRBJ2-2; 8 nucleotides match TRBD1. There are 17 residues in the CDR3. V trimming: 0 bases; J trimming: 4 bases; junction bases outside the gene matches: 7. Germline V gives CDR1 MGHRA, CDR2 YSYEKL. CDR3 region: CASSQDRGQVGTGELFF. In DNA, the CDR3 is TGCGCCAGCAGCCAAGATCGGGGACAGGTGGGCACCGGGGAGCTGTTTTTT.

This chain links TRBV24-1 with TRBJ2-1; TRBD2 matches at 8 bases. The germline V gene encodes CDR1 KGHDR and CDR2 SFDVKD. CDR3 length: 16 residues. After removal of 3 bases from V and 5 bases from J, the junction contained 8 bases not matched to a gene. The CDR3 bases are TGTGCCACCAGTGATCCGATAGCGGGATACAACAATGAGCAGTTCTTC. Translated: CATSDPIAGYNNEQFF.

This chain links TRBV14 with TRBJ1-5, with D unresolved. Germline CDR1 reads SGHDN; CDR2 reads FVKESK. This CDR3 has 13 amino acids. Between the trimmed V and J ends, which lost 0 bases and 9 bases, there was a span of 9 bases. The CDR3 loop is CASSQETKGPQHF. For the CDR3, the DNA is TGTGCCAGCAGCCAAGAAACGAAGGGGCCCCAGCATTTT.